This T cell receptor beta chain appears in the sequencing data of a study of blood T cell repertoires in COVID-19. Self-reported history from a screening survey and questionnaire set each donor's cohort. Before being deemed recovered, Cohort 3 donors had two negative PCRs, clearance, or symptom resolution. The method was immunoSEQ multiplex PCR; TCRdb's version includes in-frame clones alone and lacks a portion of them. This table has roughly 200,000 clones, 87% appearing once. This CDR3 is built from 14 residues. Trimming left V 4 bases short and J 4 bases short, with 13 bases between. The germline V gene encodes CDR1 SGHNT and CDR2 YENEEA.

The rearrangement links TRBV11-3 to TRBJ1-1, with D possibly being TRBD1 (6 bases). The TCR originated in a young woman who had recovered from COVID-19. Sequenced sample: PBMCs or T cells enriched from blood (not recorded which). CDR3 sequence reads: CASSYRLGGTEAFF. CDR3 bases: TGTGCCAGCAGCTACAGATTAGGGGGCACTGAAGCTTTCTTT. Full variable domain (outside the CDR3, taken from reference TRBV11-3 and TRBJ1-1): EAGVVQSPRYKIIEKKQPVAFWCNPISGHNTLYWYLQNLGQGPELLIRYENEEAVDDSQLPKDRFSAERLKGVDSTLKIQPAELGDSAVYLCASSYRLGGTEAFFGQGTRLTVV.